This record concerns one T cell receptor (beta chain) sequence. Its target is unknown. This specimen comes from a study of cytomegalovirus exposure and HLA in healthy donors. Study information: An early data release held around 80 million unique TCRs from HLA-typed donors. Study findings and constraints: Data from an earlier analysis indicated that most TCR beta V segments were productive either about 87% or about 30% of the time. V segments that were indistinguishable, TRBV6-2 and TRBV6-3 among them, were omitted from analysis.

V dropped 0 bases and J dropped 0 bases, with 9 bases sitting between them. Germline values: CDR1 SGHDT, CDR2 YYEEEE. This CDR3 contains 15 residues. With 60 Vbeta and 13 Jbeta primers, the PCR was carried out. Clones were sequenced by immunoSEQ multiplex PCR, and TCRdb holds only the in-frame ones, with some missing. The data show about 130,000 clones, over 65% seen once. Source material: PBMCs. The source of this sequence is a man between 18 and 29 years old in good health and CMV-seropositive. V gene TRBV5-6 combines with J gene TRBJ1-2; D call uncertain. CDR3 sequence reads: CASSLGQNANYGYTF. The CDR3 bases are TGTGCCAGCAGCTTGGGGCAGAACGCTAACTATGGCTACACCTTC.